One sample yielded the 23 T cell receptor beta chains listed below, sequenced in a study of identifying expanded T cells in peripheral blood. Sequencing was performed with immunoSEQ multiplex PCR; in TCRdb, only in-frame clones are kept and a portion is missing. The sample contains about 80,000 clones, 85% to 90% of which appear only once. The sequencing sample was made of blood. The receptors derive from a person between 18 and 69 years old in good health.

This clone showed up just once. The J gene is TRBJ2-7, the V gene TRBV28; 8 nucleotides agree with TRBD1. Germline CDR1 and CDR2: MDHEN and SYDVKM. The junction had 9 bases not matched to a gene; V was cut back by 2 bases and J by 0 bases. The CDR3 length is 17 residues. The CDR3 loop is CASSLPSGQVFSYEQYF. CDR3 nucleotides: TGTGCCAGCAGTTTACCCTCGGGACAGGTCTTCTCCTACGAGCAGTACTTC.

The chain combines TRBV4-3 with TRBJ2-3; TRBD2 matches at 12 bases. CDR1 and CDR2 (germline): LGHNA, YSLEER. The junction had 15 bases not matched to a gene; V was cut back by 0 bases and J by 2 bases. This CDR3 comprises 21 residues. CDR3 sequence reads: CASSQEFLAGGDDLPTDTQYF. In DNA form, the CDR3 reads TGCGCCAGCAGCCAAGAGTTTCTAGCGGGGGGGGATGATTTACCCACAGATACGCAGTATTTT.

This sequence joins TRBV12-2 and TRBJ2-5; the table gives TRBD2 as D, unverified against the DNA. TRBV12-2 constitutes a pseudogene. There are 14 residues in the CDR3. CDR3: CASRLEILAETQYF. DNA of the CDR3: TGTGCAAGTCGCTTAGAGATACTAGCGGAGACCCAGTACTTC.

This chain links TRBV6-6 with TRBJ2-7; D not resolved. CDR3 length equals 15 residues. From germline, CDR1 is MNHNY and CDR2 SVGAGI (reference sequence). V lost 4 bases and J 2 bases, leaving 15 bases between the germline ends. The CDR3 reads CASSFFEALTYEQYF. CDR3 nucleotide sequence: TGTGCCAGCAGTTTTTTCGAGGCACTCACCTACGAGCAGTACTTC.

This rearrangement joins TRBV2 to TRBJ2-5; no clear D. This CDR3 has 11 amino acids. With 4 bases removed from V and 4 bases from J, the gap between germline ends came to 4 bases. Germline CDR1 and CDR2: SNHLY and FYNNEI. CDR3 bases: TGTGCCAGCAGTGTCAGAGAGACCCAGTACTTC. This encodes CASSVRETQYF.

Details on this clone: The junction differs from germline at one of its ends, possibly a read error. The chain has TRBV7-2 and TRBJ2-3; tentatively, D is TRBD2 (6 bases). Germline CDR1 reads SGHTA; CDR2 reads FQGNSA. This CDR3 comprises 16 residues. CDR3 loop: CASSLAPGVDTDTQYF. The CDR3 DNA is TGTGCCAGCAGCCTAGCCCCGGGGGTAGACACAGATACGCAGTATTTT. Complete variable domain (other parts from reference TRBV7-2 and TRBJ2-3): GAGVSQSPSNKVTEKGKDVELRCDPISGHTALYWYRQSLGQGLEFLIYFQGNSAPDKSGLPSDRFSAERTGGSVSTLTIQRTQQEDSAVYLCASSLAPGVDTDTQYFGPGTRLTVL.

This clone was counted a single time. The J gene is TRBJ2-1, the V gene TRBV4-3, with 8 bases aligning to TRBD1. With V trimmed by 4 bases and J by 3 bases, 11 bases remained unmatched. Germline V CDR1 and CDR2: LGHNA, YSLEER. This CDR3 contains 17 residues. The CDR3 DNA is TGCGCCAGCAGCCCCACGCTCCAGGGGGCGCTCTACAATGAGCAGTTCTTC. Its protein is CASSPTLQGALYNEQFF.

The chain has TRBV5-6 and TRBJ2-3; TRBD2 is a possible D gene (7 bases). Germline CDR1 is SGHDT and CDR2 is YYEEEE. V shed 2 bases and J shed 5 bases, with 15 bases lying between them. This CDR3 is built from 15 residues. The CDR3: CASSFAGARGDTQYF. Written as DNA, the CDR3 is TGTGCCAGCAGCTTCGCGGGGGCGCGGGGAGATACGCAGTATTTT. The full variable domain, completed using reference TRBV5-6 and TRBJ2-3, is DAGVTQSPTHLIKTRGQQVTLRCSPKSGHDTVSWYQQALGQGPQFIFQYYEEEERQRGNFPDRFSGHQFPNYSSELNVNALLLGDSALYLCASSFAGARGDTQYFGPGTRLTVL.

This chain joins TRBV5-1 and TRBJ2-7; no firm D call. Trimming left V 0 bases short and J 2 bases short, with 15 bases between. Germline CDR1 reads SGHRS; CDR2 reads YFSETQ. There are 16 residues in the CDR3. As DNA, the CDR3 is TGCGCCAGCAGCTTGGCCTTAGCAGCTATCCCCTACGAGCAGTACTTC. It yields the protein CASSLALAAIPYEQYF.

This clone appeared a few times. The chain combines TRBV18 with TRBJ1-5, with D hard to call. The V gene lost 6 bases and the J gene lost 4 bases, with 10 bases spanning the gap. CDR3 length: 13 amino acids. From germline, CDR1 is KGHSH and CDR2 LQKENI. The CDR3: CASSGSPNQPQHF. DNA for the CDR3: TGTGCCAGCTCGGGCAGCCCAAATCAGCCCCAGCATTTT.

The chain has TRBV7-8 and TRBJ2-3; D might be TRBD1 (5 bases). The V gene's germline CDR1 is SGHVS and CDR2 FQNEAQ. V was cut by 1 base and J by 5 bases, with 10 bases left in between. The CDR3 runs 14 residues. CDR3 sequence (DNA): TGTGCCAGCAGCTTAGGGGCAGGGCTAGATACGCAGTATTTT. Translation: CASSLGAGLDTQYF.

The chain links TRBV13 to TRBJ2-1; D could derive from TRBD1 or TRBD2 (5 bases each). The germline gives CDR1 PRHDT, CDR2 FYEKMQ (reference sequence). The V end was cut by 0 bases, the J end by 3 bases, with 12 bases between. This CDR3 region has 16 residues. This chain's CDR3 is CASSLGRDLFYNEQFF. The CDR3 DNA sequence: TGTGCCAGCAGCTTAGGCCGGGACCTCTTCTACAATGAGCAGTTCTTC.

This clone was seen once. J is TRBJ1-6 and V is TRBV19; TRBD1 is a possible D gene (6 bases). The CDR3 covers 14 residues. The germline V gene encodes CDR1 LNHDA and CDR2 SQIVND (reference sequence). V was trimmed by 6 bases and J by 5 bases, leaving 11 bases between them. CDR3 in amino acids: CASRQGTNNSPLHF. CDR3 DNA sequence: TGTGCCAGTAGGCAGGGGACTAATAATTCACCCCTCCACTTT.

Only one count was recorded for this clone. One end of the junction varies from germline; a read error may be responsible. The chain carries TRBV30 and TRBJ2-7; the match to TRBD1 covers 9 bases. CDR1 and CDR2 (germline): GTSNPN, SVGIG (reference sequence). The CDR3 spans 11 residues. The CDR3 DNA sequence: TGTGCCTGGGACAGGGGGACCGAGAAGTACTTC. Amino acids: CAWDRGTEKYF.

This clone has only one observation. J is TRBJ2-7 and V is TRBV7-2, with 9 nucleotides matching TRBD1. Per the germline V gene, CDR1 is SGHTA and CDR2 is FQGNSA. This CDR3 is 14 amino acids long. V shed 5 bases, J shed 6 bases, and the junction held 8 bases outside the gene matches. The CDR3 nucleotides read TGTGCCAGCAGCCGGGACAGGGTAATCGGCGAGCAGTACTTC. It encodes CASSRDRVIGEQYF.

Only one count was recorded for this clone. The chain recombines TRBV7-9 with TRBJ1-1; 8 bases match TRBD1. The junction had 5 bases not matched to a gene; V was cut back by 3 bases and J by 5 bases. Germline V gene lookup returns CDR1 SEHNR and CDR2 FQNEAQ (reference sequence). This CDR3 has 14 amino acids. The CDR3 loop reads CASSFTGGGTEAFF. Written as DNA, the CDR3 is TGTGCCAGCAGCTTTACAGGGGGAGGGACTGAAGCTTTCTTT.

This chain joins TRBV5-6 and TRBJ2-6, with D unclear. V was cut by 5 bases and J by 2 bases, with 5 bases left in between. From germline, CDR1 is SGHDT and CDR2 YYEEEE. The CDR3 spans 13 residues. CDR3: CASRPAGANVLTF. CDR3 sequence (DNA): TGTGCCAGCAGGCCAGCTGGGGCCAACGTCCTGACTTTC.

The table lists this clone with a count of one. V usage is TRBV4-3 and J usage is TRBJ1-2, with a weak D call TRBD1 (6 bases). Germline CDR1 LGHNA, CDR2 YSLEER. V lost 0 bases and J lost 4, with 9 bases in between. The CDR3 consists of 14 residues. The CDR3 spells CASSQDQGTYGYTF. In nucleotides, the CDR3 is TGCGCCAGCAGCCAAGATCAGGGGACCTATGGCTACACCTTC.

The CDR3 DNA sequence: TGTGCCAGCCTCGGGACAGCCTCAAGGGAGCCCCAGCATTTT. It yields the protein CASLGTASREPQHF. This chain uses TRBV6-4 with TRBJ1-5, with 7 bases aligning to TRBD1. CDR3 length: 14 residues. Germline values: CDR1 MRHNA, CDR2 SNTAGT. V was pared by 8 bases and J by 8 bases, with 12 bases of the junction left unmatched.

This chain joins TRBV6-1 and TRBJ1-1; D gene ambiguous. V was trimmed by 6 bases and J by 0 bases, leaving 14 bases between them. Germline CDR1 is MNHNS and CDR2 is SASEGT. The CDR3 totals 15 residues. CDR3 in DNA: TGTGCCAGCAGGCCCCGGGTCCAGATGAACACTGAAGCTTTCTTT. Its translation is CASRPRVQMNTEAFF.

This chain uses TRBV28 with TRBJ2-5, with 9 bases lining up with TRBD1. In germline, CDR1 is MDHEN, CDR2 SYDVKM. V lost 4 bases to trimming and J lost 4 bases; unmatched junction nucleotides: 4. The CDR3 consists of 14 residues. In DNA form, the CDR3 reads TGTGCCAGCAGTTCCCGGACAGGGGTAGAGACCCAGTACTTC. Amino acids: CASSSRTGVETQYF. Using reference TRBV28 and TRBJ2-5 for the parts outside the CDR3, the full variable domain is DVKVTQSSRYLVKRTGEKVFLECVQDMDHENMFWYRQDPGLGLRLIYFSYDVKMKEKGDIPEGYSVSREKKERFSLILESASTNQTSMYLCASSSRTGVETQYFGPGTRLLVL.

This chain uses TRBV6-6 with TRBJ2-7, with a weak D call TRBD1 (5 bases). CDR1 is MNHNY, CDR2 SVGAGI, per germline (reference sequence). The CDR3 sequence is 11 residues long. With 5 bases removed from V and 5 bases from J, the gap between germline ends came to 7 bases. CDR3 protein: CASSRQHEQYF. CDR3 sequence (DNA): TGTGCCAGCAGTCGACAGCACGAGCAGTACTTC.

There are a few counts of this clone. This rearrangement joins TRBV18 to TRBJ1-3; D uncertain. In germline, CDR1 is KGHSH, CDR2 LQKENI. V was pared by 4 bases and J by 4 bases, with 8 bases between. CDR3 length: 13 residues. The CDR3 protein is CASSQRTGNTIYF. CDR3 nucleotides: TGTGCCAGCTCACAGCGGACGGGAAACACCATATATTTT. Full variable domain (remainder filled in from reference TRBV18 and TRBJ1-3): NAGVMQNPRHLVRRRGQEARLRCSPMKGHSHVYWYRQLPEEGLKFMVYLQKENIIDESGMPKERFSAEFPKEGPSILRIQQVVRGDSAAYFCASSQRTGNTIYFGEGSWLTVV.